Below are 16 T cell receptor beta chains sequenced from a single sample in a study of blood T cells in healthy people across ages. Then a second PCR, running about 7 to 11 cycles, was carried out with a sample-barcoded 5' primer and a J-beta primer mix. MiXCR, applied by TCRdb to the 5' RACE reads, yields one record per CDR3 protein. This table holds 550,000 to 700,000 distinct CDR3 sequences, roughly 28% found once. Sequenced input: blood. The origin of the receptors is a woman aged 70 to 79 in good health.

For this clonotype: A much larger clone is a single base away; this may be a read error. The V gene is TRBV27, the J gene TRBJ1-1, with D perhaps matching TRBD1 (5 bases). This CDR3 is 15 amino acids long. Germline loops: CDR1 MNHEY, CDR2 SMNVEV (reference sequence). CDR3 DNA: TGTACCAGCAGCTCCCCGAGGTGGGGGTCCACTGAAGCTTTCTTT. Translation: CTSSSPRWGSTEAFF.

The rearrangement joins TRBV3-1 to TRBJ1-6; D not certain. Germline CDR1 is LGHDT and CDR2 is YNNKEL (reference sequence). This CDR3 region has 11 residues. Trimming took 0 bases from V and 15 from J, leaving 6 bases between them. CDR3 protein: CASSQESGLHF. The CDR3 nucleotides read TGTGCCAGCAGCCAAGAATCTGGCCTCCACTTT.

There are a few counts of this clonotype. This chain uses TRBV6-5 with TRBJ2-7, with 9 nucleotides matching TRBD1. CDR3 length: 14 residues. CDR1 is MNHEY, CDR2 SVGAGI, per germline. With V trimmed by 7 bases and J by 6 bases, 10 bases remained unmatched. The CDR3 reads CASTGTGRSGEQYF. In nucleotides, the CDR3 is TGTGCCAGCACCGGGACAGGGAGGTCAGGCGAGCAGTACTTC.

The chain joins TRBV29-1 to TRBJ1-4, with TRBD1 matching over 8 bases. The CDR3 has 13 amino acids. With 2 bases clipped from V and 6 bases from J, the junction kept 2 bases outside the gene matches. The V gene's germline CDR1 is SQVTM and CDR2 ANQGSEA. The CDR3 region is CSVEQGADEKLFF. The CDR3 bases are TGCAGCGTTGAACAGGGGGCTGATGAAAAACTGTTTTTT. Full variable domain (remainder filled in from reference TRBV29-1 and TRBJ1-4): SAVISQKPSRDICQRGTSLTIQCQVDSQVTMMFWYRQQPGQSLTLIATANQGSEATYESGFVIDKFPISRPNLTFSTLTVSNMSPEDSSIYLCSVEQGADEKLFFGSGTQLSVL.

The chain uses TRBV20-1 and TRBJ2-7, with a tentative D call TRBD2 (5 bases). CDR1 and CDR2 from the germline V gene are DFQATT and SNEGSKA (reference sequence). V lost 3 bases to trimming and J lost 7 bases, with 13 bases between them. The CDR3 sequence is 12 residues long. CDR3 sequence reads: CSASRSGREQYF. The CDR3, as DNA: TGCAGTGCTAGCCGCTCGGGAAGAGAGCAGTACTTC.

This chain joins TRBV6-1 and TRBJ1-6; D is ambiguous. The CDR3 extends over 14 amino acids. V shed 7 bases and J shed 2 bases, with 9 bases lying between them. In germline, CDR1 is MNHNS, CDR2 SASEGT. The CDR3 DNA follows: TGTGCCAGCACCCACAGCCCCTATAATTCACCCCTCCACTTT. Amino acid sequence: CASTHSPYNSPLHF.

This clonotype has a count of ten or more. The chain joins TRBV28 to TRBJ2-1, with D perhaps given as TRBD1 or TRBD2 (6 bases each). V lost 8 bases and J lost 4, with 21 bases in between. Germline V gene sequence: CDR1 MDHEN, CDR2 SYDVKM. The CDR3 has 16 amino acids. For the CDR3, the DNA is TGTGCCAGCTCCCCGGGTGGGGGGCTCCCGTACAATGAGCAGTTCTTC. Translated: CASSPGGGLPYNEQFF.

This clonotype was seen a handful of times. V usage is TRBV29-1 and J usage is TRBJ2-1; the D is unclear. V was trimmed by 8 bases and J by 7 bases, leaving 15 bases between them. The CDR3 totals 12 residues. CDR1 and CDR2 (germline): SQVTM, ANQGSEA. CDR3 DNA sequence: TGCAGCTTCTTAGAACATAGGAATGAGCAGTTCTTC. This translates into CSFLEHRNEQFF.

The rearrangement joins TRBV5-1 to TRBJ2-5; 8 bases line up with TRBD1. Judging by the DNA end, TRBJ2-7 fits better; the J call may be wrong. The CDR3 is 16 residues long. The germline gives CDR1 SGHRS, CDR2 YFSETQ. The CDR3 sequence is CASSSLQAGGYPEQYF. The CDR3 DNA follows: TGCGCCAGCAGCTCTCTACAGGCAGGGGGCTACCCCGAGCAGTACTTC.

V gene TRBV28 combines with J gene TRBJ1-2, with D possibly being TRBD1 (6 bases). Trimming took off 6 bases at V and 8 bases at J, with 16 bases between the two ends. Germline lookup yields CDR1 MDHEN and CDR2 SYDVKM. The CDR3 is 13 amino acids. The CDR3 bases are TGTGCCAGCAGCCAACCGGGGGCCGGGGGCTACACCTTC. This encodes CASSQPGAGGYTF.

The chain uses TRBV6-2 or TRBV6-3 and TRBJ1-5; no firm D call. The CDR3 consists of 12 residues. Germline assignment: CDR1 MNHEY and CDR2 SVGEGT. V was shortened by 2 bases and J by 6 bases, with 5 bases between the two germline ends. The CDR3 spells CASSYGVQPQHF. The DNA of the CDR3 is TGTGCCAGCAGTTACGGAGTTCAGCCCCAGCATTTT.

This chain uses TRBV19 with TRBJ2-7, with D tentatively TRBD2 (6 bases). Trimming left V 6 bases short and J 2 bases short, with 8 bases between. CDR1 and CDR2 (germline): LNHDA, SQIVND (reference sequence). The CDR3 length is 12 residues. This CDR3 is CASSGSTYEQYF. The CDR3 nucleotides read TGTGCCAGTAGCGGGAGTACCTACGAGCAGTACTTC.

This clonotype occurred a few times. The V and J genes are TRBV6-2 or TRBV6-3 and TRBJ1-5; D remains ambiguous. This CDR3 region has 14 residues. With 2 bases removed from V and 1 base from J, the gap between germline ends came to 6 bases. CDR1 and CDR2 from the germline V gene are MNHEY and SVGEGT. CDR3 protein: CASSYGQSNQPQHF. The DNA for the CDR3 is TGTGCCAGCAGTTACGGTCAGAGCAATCAGCCCCAGCATTTT.

This clonotype was observed a handful of times. V usage is TRBV9 and J usage is TRBJ2-1; 11 nucleotides align to TRBD1. Germline V gene sequence: CDR1 SGDLS, CDR2 YYNGEE. The CDR3 consists of 15 residues. V lost 1 base, J lost 10 bases, and 7 bases stayed unmatched. This CDR3 reads CASSVRGQGGNEQFF. CDR3 bases: TGTGCCAGCAGCGTAAGGGGACAGGGGGGGAACGAGCAGTTCTTC.

The rearrangement joins TRBV3-1 to TRBJ1-2, with D unclear. CDR3 length equals 14 residues. Germline CDR1 reads LGHDT; CDR2 reads YNNKEL (reference sequence). Trimming removed 0 bases from V and 5 bases from J, with 10 bases in between. CDR3 bases: TGTGCCAGCAGCCAAGAAACAGAACGTTATGGCTACACCTTC. Translated, it gives CASSQETERYGYTF. Together with reference TRBV3-1 and TRBJ1-2, the CDR3 gives the full variable domain: DTAVSQTPKYLVTQMGNDKSIKCEQNLGHDTMYWYKQDSKKFLKIMFSYNNKELIINETVPNRFSPKSPDKAHLNLHINSLELGDSAVYFCASSQETERYGYTFGSGTRLTVV.

This chain joins TRBV7-2 and TRBJ2-3, with TRBD2 matching 8 bases. The CDR3 consists of 15 residues. V lost 6 bases, J lost 4 bases, and 9 bases stayed unmatched. Germline V gives CDR1 SGHTA, CDR2 FQGNSA. CDR3 residues: CASSLRVAGSDTQYF. The DNA of the CDR3 is TGTGCCAGCAGTTTACGGGTAGCGGGGTCAGATACGCAGTATTTT.